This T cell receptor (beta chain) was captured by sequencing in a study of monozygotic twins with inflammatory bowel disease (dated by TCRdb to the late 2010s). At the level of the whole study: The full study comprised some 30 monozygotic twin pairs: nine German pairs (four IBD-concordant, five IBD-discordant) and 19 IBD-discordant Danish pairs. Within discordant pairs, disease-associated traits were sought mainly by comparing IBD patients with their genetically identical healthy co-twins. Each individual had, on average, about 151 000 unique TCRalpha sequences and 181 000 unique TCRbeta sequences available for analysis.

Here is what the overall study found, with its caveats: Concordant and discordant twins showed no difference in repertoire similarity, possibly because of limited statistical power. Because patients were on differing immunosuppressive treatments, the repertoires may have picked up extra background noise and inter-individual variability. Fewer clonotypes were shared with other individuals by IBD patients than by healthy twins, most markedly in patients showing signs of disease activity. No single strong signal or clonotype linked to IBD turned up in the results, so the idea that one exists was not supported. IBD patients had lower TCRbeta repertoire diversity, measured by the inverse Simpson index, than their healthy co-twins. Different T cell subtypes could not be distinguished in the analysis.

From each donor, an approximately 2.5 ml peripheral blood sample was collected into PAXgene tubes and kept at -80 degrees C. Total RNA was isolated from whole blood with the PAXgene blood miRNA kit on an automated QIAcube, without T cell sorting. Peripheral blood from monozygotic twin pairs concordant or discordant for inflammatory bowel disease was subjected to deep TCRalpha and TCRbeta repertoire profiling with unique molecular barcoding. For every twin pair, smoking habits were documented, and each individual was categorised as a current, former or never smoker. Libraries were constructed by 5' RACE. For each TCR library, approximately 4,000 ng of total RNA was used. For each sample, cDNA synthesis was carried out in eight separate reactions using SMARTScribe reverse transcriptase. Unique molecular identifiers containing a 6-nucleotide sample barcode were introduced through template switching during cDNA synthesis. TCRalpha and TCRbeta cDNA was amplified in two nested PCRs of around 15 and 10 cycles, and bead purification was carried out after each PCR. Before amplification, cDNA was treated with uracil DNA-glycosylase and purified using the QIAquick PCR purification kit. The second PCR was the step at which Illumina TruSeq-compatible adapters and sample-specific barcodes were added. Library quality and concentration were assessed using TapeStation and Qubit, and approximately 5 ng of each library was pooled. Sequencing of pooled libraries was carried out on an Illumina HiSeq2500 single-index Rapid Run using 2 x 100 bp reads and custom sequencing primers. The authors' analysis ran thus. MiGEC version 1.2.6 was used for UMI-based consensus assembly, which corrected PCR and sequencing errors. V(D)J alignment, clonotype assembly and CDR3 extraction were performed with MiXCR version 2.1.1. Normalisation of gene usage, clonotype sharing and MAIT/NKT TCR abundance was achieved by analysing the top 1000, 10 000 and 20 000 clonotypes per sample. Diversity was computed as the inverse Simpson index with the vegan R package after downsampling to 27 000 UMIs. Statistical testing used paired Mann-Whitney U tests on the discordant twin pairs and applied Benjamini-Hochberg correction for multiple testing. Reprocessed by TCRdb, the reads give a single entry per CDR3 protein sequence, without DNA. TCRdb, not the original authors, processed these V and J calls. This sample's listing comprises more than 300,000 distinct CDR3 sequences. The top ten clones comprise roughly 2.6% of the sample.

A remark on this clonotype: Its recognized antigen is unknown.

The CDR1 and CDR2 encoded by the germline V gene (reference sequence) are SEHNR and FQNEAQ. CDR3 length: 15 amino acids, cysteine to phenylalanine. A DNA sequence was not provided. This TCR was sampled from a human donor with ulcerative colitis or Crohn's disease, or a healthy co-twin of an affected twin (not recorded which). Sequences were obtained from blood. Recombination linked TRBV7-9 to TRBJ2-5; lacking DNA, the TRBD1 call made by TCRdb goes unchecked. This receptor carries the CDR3 CASSLTGVAQETQYF.